What follows are 8 T cell receptor beta chains derived from one specimen sequenced in a study of blood T cell repertoires in COVID-19. The repertoire was sequenced with immunoSEQ multiplex PCR; TCRdb's copy has only in-frame clones and lacks some. Seen here are about 130,000 clones, about 89% observed once, and the top ten hold approximately 10%. Sequenced sample: peripheral blood. The receptors stem from a woman aged 70-85 years with COVID-19, enrolled during active disease.

J is TRBJ1-1 and V is TRBV18; 8 bases fit TRBD1. The CDR3 totals 13 residues. Trimming at V came to 3 bases and at J to 7 bases, leaving 4 bases not matched to a gene. Germline V gene sequence: CDR1 KGHSH, CDR2 LQKENI. The CDR3 reads CASSPSGQGEAFF. The CDR3 nucleotides read TGTGCCAGCTCACCGAGCGGACAGGGTGAAGCTTTCTTT.

The CDR3 loop reads CASSFSGGRQETQYF. Here the CDR3 DNA reads TGTGCCAGCAGTTTCAGCGGGGGGCGACAAGAGACCCAGTACTTC. The chain is built from TRBV27 and TRBJ2-5, with 9 bases fitting TRBD2. Germline V gene sequence: CDR1 MNHEY, CDR2 SMNVEV (reference sequence). The ends lost 3 bases at V and 2 bases at J; junction bases unmatched: 4. The CDR3 covers 15 residues.

This chain joins TRBV7-2 and TRBJ2-7; 14 bases are a match to TRBD2. Germline CDR1 is SGHTA and CDR2 is FQGNSA. The CDR3 consists of 18 residues. After removal of 1 base from V and 0 bases from J, the junction contained 5 bases not matched to a gene. The CDR3: CASSLVAGLAGGSYEQYF. For the CDR3, the DNA is TGTGCCAGCAGCTTAGTAGCCGGACTAGCGGGGGGCTCCTACGAGCAGTACTTC. The full variable domain, with the rest looked up from reference TRBV7-2 and TRBJ2-7, is GAGVSQSPSNKVTEKGKDVELRCDPISGHTALYWYRQSLGQGLEFLIYFQGNSAPDKSGLPSDRFSAERTGGSVSTLTIQRTQQEDSAVYLCASSLVAGLAGGSYEQYFGPGTRLTVT.

The chain joins TRBV6-5 to TRBJ2-1; D ambiguous. Germline V gives CDR1 MNHEY, CDR2 SVGAGI. V was shortened by 0 bases and J by 5 bases, with 11 bases between the two germline ends. The CDR3 totals 15 residues. In nucleotides, the CDR3 is TGTGCCAGCAGTTACTCATTCATACAGAACAATGAGCAGTTCTTC. Its protein product is CASSYSFIQNNEQFF.

This clone was found a few times. This rearrangement joins TRBV9 to TRBJ1-6; D remains ambiguous. Germline CDR1 and CDR2: SGDLS and YYNGEE. The CDR3 extends over 12 amino acids. V was trimmed by 5 bases and J by 13 bases, leaving 13 bases between them. The CDR3 DNA is TGTGCCAGCAGGCAACATGACGGGCCCCTCCACTTT. This sequence encodes CASRQHDGPLHF.

The chain carries TRBV20-1 and TRBJ2-7; D is unresolved. The CDR3 consists of 11 residues. CDR1 and CDR2 from the germline V gene are DFQATT and SNEGSKA (reference sequence). V lost 5 bases to trimming and J lost 1 base, with 6 bases between them. The CDR3 here is CSADRSYEQYF. Here the CDR3 DNA reads TGCAGTGCTGATCGGTCCTACGAGCAGTACTTC.

This chain joins TRBV27 and TRBJ2-3; TRBD2 aligns across 7 bases. From germline, CDR1 is MNHEY and CDR2 SMNVEV (reference sequence). Unmatched junction bases numbered 7, after V lost 5 bases and J lost 2 bases. CDR3 size: 15 residues. CDR3 sequence: CASSPLAPYTDTQYF. In nucleotides, the CDR3 is TGTGCCAGCAGTCCACTAGCGCCGTACACAGATACGCAGTATTTT.

The chain couples TRBV6-5 to TRBJ1-1; weak D call: TRBD1 (6 bases). Germline V gives CDR1 MNHEY, CDR2 SVGAGI. The CDR3 extends over 14 amino acids. Deletions cut 1 base from V and 3 bases from J, with 9 bases between. CDR3 DNA: TGTGCCAGCAGTTACTGGCAGGGGTACACTGAAGCTTTCTTT. Translation gives CASSYWQGYTEAFF.